A selection of T cell receptor beta chains follows, all from one sample in a study of T cells after yellow fever vaccination. TCRdb itself ran the 5' RACE reads through MiXCR, one entry per CDR3 protein. Seen here are around 320,000 distinct CDR3 sequences, roughly 4.3% observed once, and the top ten hold 19%. Sequencing used PBMCs, obtained 15 days after the yellow fever booster vaccination. Receptors originate from a man aged 18-30 years who received the YFV17D yellow fever vaccine. The CDR3 runs from the conserved cysteine through the conserved F or W. D genes are given only for firm matches. A clone size is listed for some rows: how often the clone was seen (once, few, many), or a class if it is expanded.

>TRBD1|TRBV7-2|TRBJ1-1|many
TGTGCCAGCAGGACTTCCGGGACAGCGAACACTGAAGCTTTCTTT
CASRTSGTANTEAFF
>.|TRBV12-3/TRBV12-4|TRBJ1-1|.
TGTGCCAGCCGGAGTCCCACTGAAGCTTTCTTT
CASRSPTEAFF
>.|TRBV6-2/TRBV6-3|TRBJ1-3|many
TGTGCCAGCAGTTACGAGGCCTTCGGGGGAAACACCATATATTTT
CASSYEAFGGNTIYF
>.|TRBV7-9|TRBJ2-1|few
TGTGCCAGCAGCTTGGGGTGGACTAACAACAATGAGCAGTTCTTC
CASSLGWTNNNEQFF
>.|TRBV5-1|TRBJ2-3|many
TGCGCCAGCACCACCAGAACCGCAGATACGCAGTATTTT
CASTTRTADTQYF
>.|TRBV7-9|TRBJ2-4|few
TGTGCCAGCAGCTTGGGACAAAACATTCAGTACTTC
CASSLGQNIQYF
>TRBD2|TRBV25-1|TRBJ2-1|.
TGTGCCAGCAGAGCGGGGGGGGCCTACAATGAGCAGTTCTTC
CASRAGGAYNEQFF
>TRBD1|TRBV11-2|TRBJ2-2|.
TGTGCCAGCAGCTTAGTTAGGGGGCGGGACACCGGGGAGCTGTTTTTT
CASSLVRGRDTGELFF
>TRBD1|TRBV7-8|TRBJ1-1|.
TGTGCCAGCAGCTCACCCCTAGTGGGACAGTTGAACACTGAAGCTTTCTTT
CASSSPLVGQLNTEAFF
>TRBD1|TRBV7-2|TRBJ1-5|many
TGTGCCAGCAGCTCTGACGGGACAGGCCTCCAAGGGCATTTT
CASSSDGTGLQGHF
>.|TRBV29-1|TRBJ1-2|many
TGCAGCGTTAGCCACCCTACGAACTATGGCTACACCTTC
CSVSHPTNYGYTF
>TRBD2|TRBV7-2|TRBJ2-1|.
TGTGCCGGAAAGCGGGGGGGACTCTACAATGAGCAGTTCTTC
CAGKRGGLYNEQFF
>.|TRBV5-6|TRBJ1-6|few
TGTGCCAGCAGCTTAGGGGGTCGGATCTCACCCCTCCACTTT
CASSLGGRISPLHF
>.|TRBV27|TRBJ1-1|many
TGTGCCAGCAGTTTTAGGCCCGGGGCGCGGATTGAAGCTTTCTTT
CASSFRPGARIEAFF
>.|TRBV9|TRBJ2-5|many
TGTGCCAGCAGCGGACTGGGCCTGCCGACCCAGTACTTC
CASSGLGLPTQYF
>.|TRBV7-8|TRBJ2-5|.
TGTGCCAGCAGCTTAGACCAGGTATCGGAGACCCAGTACTTC
CASSLDQVSETQYF
>TRBD1|TRBV25-1|TRBJ1-1|many
TGTGCCAGCAGTCCCGGACTCGGACAGGGATCCGCTGAAGCTTTCTTT
CASSPGLGQGSAEAFF
>.|TRBV29-1|TRBJ2-3|.
TGCAGCGTTGTAGCCAAGGGACCGAGCACAGATACGCAGTATTTT
CSVVAKGPSTDTQYF
>.|TRBV20-1|TRBJ2-2|.
TGCAGTGCTAGTGTCGTCGGCACCGGGGAGCTGTTTTTT
CSASVVGTGELFF
>.|TRBV5-6|TRBJ1-1|.
TGTGCCAGCAGCTCGACAACCAACAGAATTCGAGGGGCTTTCTTT
CASSSTTNRIRGAFF
>.|TRBV7-2|TRBJ2-7|.
TGTGCCAGCAGCAACCAGCGAACCTCCTACGAGCAGTACTTC
CASSNQRTSYEQYF
>.|TRBV4-1|TRBJ2-2|few
TGCGCCAGCAGCCCTCTTGGGGCTCCGAACACCGGGGAGCTGTTTTTT
CASSPLGAPNTGELFF
>TRBD1|TRBV12-3/TRBV12-4|TRBJ2-1|few
TGTGCCAGCAGACCGGGACAGGGGCCCTACAATGAGCAGTTCTTC
CASRPGQGPYNEQFF
>.|TRBV4-1|TRBJ1-2|few
TGCGCCAGCAGCCCCACTCCGGGCAACTATGGCTACACCTTC
CASSPTPGNYGYTF
>.|TRBV12-3/TRBV12-4|TRBJ2-3|.
TGTGCCAGCAGTTTTCTTAGCAGCACAGATACGCAGTATTTT
CASSFLSSTDTQYF
>TRBD1|TRBV7-2|TRBJ2-7|many
TGTGCCAGCATGCGACAGGGAAATAGATACGAGCAGTACTTC
CASMRQGNRYEQYF
>.|TRBV18|TRBJ2-5|many
TGTGCCAGCTCCCAGAACTCGGAAGAGACCCAGTACTTC
CASSQNSEETQYF
>.|TRBV21-1|TRBJ1-5|.
TGTGCCAGCAGCAAAGTTGTCGCCGATCAGCCCCAGCATTTT
CASSKVVADQPQHF
>.|TRBV20-1|TRBJ1-2|few
TGCAGTGCTCCCAGACCGAAACAGGGTACCTCCTATGGCTACACCTTC
CSAPRPKQGTSYGYTF
>.|TRBV20-1|TRBJ1-2|.
TGCAGTGCGACACCGGGTTACGATTATGGCTACACCTTC
CSATPGYDYGYTF
>.|TRBV6-5|TRBJ2-6|many
TGTGCCAGCAGTTACAGCTCTGGGGCCAACGTCCTGACTTTC
CASSYSSGANVLTF
>TRBD2|TRBV5-1|TRBJ2-1|many
TGCGCCAGCAGCTTGGCTGGTGGAGCGGGGGGATACAATGAGCAGTTCTTC
CASSLAGGAGGYNEQFF
>TRBD1|TRBV5-1|TRBJ2-1|few
TGCGCCAGCAGCTTGGTTGGGACAGGGAGCTCCTACAATGAGCAGTTCTTC
CASSLVGTGSSYNEQFF
>.|TRBV5-1|TRBJ1-2|once
TGCGCCAGCAGCTTCTCGTCAGGGGAAATCTATGGCTACACCTTC
CASSFSSGEIYGYTF
>.|TRBV4-1|TRBJ1-3|.
TGCGCCAGCAGCCAAGAGGGTAGCTTCTCTGGAAACACCATATATTTT
CASSQEGSFSGNTIYF
>.|TRBV20-1|TRBJ1-5|.
TGCAGTGCTAGAGACACCACAGGGTCTAAGCCCCAGCATTTT
CSARDTTGSKPQHF
>TRBD1|TRBV6-6|TRBJ1-1|many
TGTGCCAGCAGTTGGACAGGGAGGAACACTGAAGCTTTCTTT
CASSWTGRNTEAFF
>.|TRBV7-9|TRBJ1-1|few
TGTGCCAGTCTCCCGGGGCCGAACACTGAAGCTTTCTTT
CASLPGPNTEAFF
>TRBD1|TRBV4-3|TRBJ1-3|few
TGCGCCAGCAGCCAAGAGACAGGGTTCTCTGGAAACACCATATATTTT
CASSQETGFSGNTIYF
>.|TRBV5-1|TRBJ1-2|many
TGCGCCAGCAGCTTGGGCAGCGGCTATGGCTACACCTTC
CASSLGSGYGYTF
>.|TRBV7-2|TRBJ2-5|many
TGTGCCAGCAGCTTAGGGTGGGGGCAAGAGACCCAGTACTTC
CASSLGWGQETQYF
>.|TRBV12-3/TRBV12-4|TRBJ2-2|many
TGTGCCAGCGAAGCCGGGGAGCTGTTTTTT
CASEAGELFF
>TRBD1|TRBV7-2|TRBJ2-3|.
TGTGCCAGCAGCTATCGGGACAGGGGGTATAATGGGAAAGATACGCAGTATTTT
CASSYRDRGYNGKDTQYF
>.|TRBV6-6|TRBJ1-2|many
TGTGCCAGCAGTTACTCCGGACACCCGCCCTATGGCTACACCTTC
CASSYSGHPPYGYTF
>TRBD2|TRBV2|TRBJ2-3|many
TGTGCCAGCCGTAGCGGGGGGGACACAGATACGCAGTATTTT
CASRSGGDTDTQYF
>.|TRBV7-9|TRBJ2-7|many
TGTGCCAGCAGTCCTCATGGACCGAGCTCCTACGAGCAGTACTTC
CASSPHGPSSYEQYF
>.|TRBV7-9|TRBJ1-1|.
TGTGCCAGCAGCCCTTCGGGGACCAATGAAGCTTTCTTT
CASSPSGTNEAFF
>TRBD1|TRBV5-1|TRBJ2-1|many
TGCGCCAGCCGGGACAGCTACAATGAGCAGTTCTTC
CASRDSYNEQFF
>.|TRBV3-1|TRBJ2-1|.
TGTGCCAGCAGCCAAGATGGGCCTATTGAGCAGTTCTTC
CASSQDGPIEQFF
>.|TRBV18|TRBJ2-7|.
TGTGCCAGCTCACCCACAATAGACGAGCAGTACTTC
CASSPTIDEQYF
>.|TRBV5-4|TRBJ2-5|few
TGTGCCAGCAGCGGAGGACAGAAAGAGACCCAGTACTTC
CASSGGQKETQYF
>.|TRBV15|TRBJ2-6|.
TGTGCCACCAGCAGAGACTGGGTAAAGGCTGGGGCCAACGTCCTGACTTTC
CATSRDWVKAGANVLTF
>.|TRBV5-5|TRBJ1-4|many
TGTGCCTCGAGGGGTGGGGCAACTAATGAAAAACTGTTTTTT
CASRGGATNEKLFF